This is a list of T cell receptor beta chains from one sample in a study of blood T cell repertoires in COVID-19. Assay used: immunoSEQ multiplex PCR; TCRdb lists only in-frame clones, some missing. The sample has tens of thousands of clones, almost 85% seen once. Sequenced sample: peripheral blood. These receptors were obtained from a human donor in a cohort sampled during active COVID-19. CDR3s include the opening cysteine and the closing phenylalanine or tryptophan. D genes are given only for firm matches. Some rows have no size entry. The others give once, few or many, or a class for an expanded clone.

>-|TRBJ1-2|TRBV3-1/TRBV3-2|-
TGTGCCAGCAGCCAAGGGGCAGGGTTCGGAAATGGCTACACCTTC
CASSQGAGFGNGYTF
>TRBD1|TRBJ1-1|TRBV18|-
TGTGCCAGCTCACCGGGGACAGGGCGGTTGAACACTGAAGCTTTCTTT
CASSPGTGRLNTEAFF
>-|TRBJ2-1|TRBV27|-
TGTGCCAGCAGTCTCACTTTAGTGGGGGCCCATGAGCAGTTCTTC
CASSLTLVGAHEQFF
>TRBD1|TRBJ1-2|TRBV10-3|-
TGTGCCATCAAGGGACAGGGGCTGGGCTACACCTTC
CAIKGQGLGYTF
>TRBD1|TRBJ1-2|TRBV24-1|few
TGTGCCACCAGTGATCGGGACAGGGAGGGCTATGGCTACACCTTC
CATSDRDREGYGYTF
>-|TRBJ1-5|TRBV9|-
TGTGCCAGCAATGAGAACTACAATCAGCCCCAGCATTTT
CASNENYNQPQHF
>TRBD2|TRBJ2-2|TRBV9|once
TGTGCCAGCAGCGAGACTAGCGGGGGGGCCCCCGGGGAGCTGTTTTTT
CASSETSGGAPGELFF
>-|TRBJ1-4|TRBV27|-
TGTGCCAGCAGCCCCAGTGCGGGGGTAGGGGAAAAACTGTTTTTT
CASSPSAGVGEKLFF
>TRBD2|TRBJ2-2|TRBV11-3|-
TGTGCCAGCAGCTACGGGCTAGCGGGGATTAACACCGGGGAGCTGTTTTTT
CASSYGLAGINTGELFF
>-|TRBJ1-1|TRBV29-1|-
TGCAGCGTTGACTCAGGGCTTTTTTACACTGAAGCTTTCTTT
CSVDSGLFYTEAFF
>TRBD2|TRBJ2-7|TRBV5-4|-
TGTGCCAGCAGCCTCGCTAGCGGGGGCTCCTACGAGCAGTACTTC
CASSLASGGSYEQYF
>-|TRBJ1-1|TRBV19|-
TGTGCCAGTAGTATACAGGGAGGAATGAACACTGAAGCTTTCTTT
CASSIQGGMNTEAFF
>-|TRBJ2-1|TRBV18|-
TGTGCCAGCTCACCACCGGGTCAGCCGGCGGCCTACAATGAGCAGTTCTTC
CASSPPGQPAAYNEQFF
>-|TRBJ2-4|TRBV3-1/TRBV3-2|-
TGTGCCAGCAGCCAAGAAGGGGGGGGTGGCATTCAGTACTTC
CASSQEGGGGIQYF
>-|TRBJ2-5|TRBV7-9|-
TGTGCCAGCAGCTCCCCGGGACACTCTGCGGAGACCCAGTACTTC
CASSSPGHSAETQYF
>-|TRBJ1-2|TRBV28|-
TGTGCCAGCAGTCATACAGGTAACTATGGCTACACCTTC
CASSHTGNYGYTF
>-|TRBJ1-5|TRBV3-1/TRBV3-2|-
TGTGCCAGCAGCCATACAGGGCCTCCTCAGCCCCAGCATTTT
CASSHTGPPQPQHF
>-|TRBJ2-7|TRBV27|once
TGTGCCAGCAGTTTCGGCAGGACCTACGAGCAGTACTTC
CASSFGRTYEQYF
>TRBD1|TRBJ1-4|TRBV7-9|-
TGTGCCAGCAGTTCTCAGACAGGGGAGGAAAAACTGTTTTTT
CASSSQTGEEKLFF
>-|TRBJ1-2|TRBV5-5|few
TGTGCCAGCAGGGGGGCAGGGTTAGGCTATGGCTACACCTTC
CASRGAGLGYGYTF
>TRBD2|TRBJ2-7|TRBV11-2|-
TGTGCCAGCAGCTTAGCGGGGGGGGCCTCTTACTTC
CASSLAGGASYF
>-|TRBJ1-1|TRBV18|-
TGTGCCAGCTCACCGGAGGGGAGGCGGACTGAAGCTTTCTTT
CASSPEGRRTEAFF
>-|TRBJ2-1|TRBV12-2|-
TGTGCAAGTCACAAACTAGCGGGGGGTTACAATGAGCAGTTCTTC
CASHKLAGGYNEQFF
>TRBD2|TRBJ2-3|TRBV6-2/TRBV6-3|-
TGTGCCAGCAGTTCGCCTAGCGGGGGCCGCACAGATACGCAGTATTTT
CASSSPSGGRTDTQYF
>TRBD1|TRBJ2-5|TRBV4-3|-
TGCGCCAGCAGCCAGCAGACAGGGAACCAAGAGACCCAGTACTTC
CASSQQTGNQETQYF
>TRBD2|TRBJ2-5|TRBV7-2|-
TGTGCCAGCAGCTTAGCCCGGGTGGTAGCGGGGGGGCTGGAGACCCAGTACTTC
CASSLARVVAGGLETQYF
>-|TRBJ2-7|TRBV18|-
TGTGCCAGCTCACCCTCTGGCAGACACTACGAGCAGTACTTC
CASSPSGRHYEQYF
>-|TRBJ2-1|TRBV21-1|-
TGTGCCAGCAGCGCAAGCAGCAGACTAGTTTTCTATGAGCAGTTCTTC
CASSASSRLVFYEQFF
>-|TRBJ1-2|TRBV14|-
TGTGCCAGCAGCCAAGAGGGTATAGCTGGCTACACCTTC
CASSQEGIAGYTF
>-|TRBJ2-1|TRBV11-2|-
TGTGCCAGCAGCTTACAGGGCCTCCATGAGCAGTTCTTC
CASSLQGLHEQFF
>-|TRBJ1-5|TRBV5-6|-
TGTGCCAGCAGCTTGGTAGCTAGTCCTAGTCAGCCCCAGCATTTT
CASSLVASPSQPQHF
>-|TRBJ2-2|TRBV7-2|-
TGTGCCAGCAGCTCGGGGCCAGGGGCTTTGACCGGGGAGCTGTTTTTT
CASSSGPGALTGELFF
>TRBD2|TRBJ2-1|TRBV7-9|few
TGTGCCAGCAGCCCTCTTCCCTGGGCTAGCGGCAATGAGCAGTTCTTC
CASSPLPWASGNEQFF
>TRBD1|TRBJ1-6|TRBV7-2|-
TGTGCCAGCAGCGTCGACAGGGGAGGCTCACCCCTCCACTTT
CASSVDRGGSPLHF
>-|TRBJ2-1|TRBV6-2/TRBV6-3|-
TGTGCCAGCAGTTACCCCGCCGGGGGGCTTAACAATGAGCAGTTCTTC
CASSYPAGGLNNEQFF
>-|TRBJ2-5|TRBV6-5|-
TGTGCCAGCAGTTACCAGCGGTACGGGGAGACCCAGTACTTC
CASSYQRYGETQYF
>-|TRBJ1-2|TRBV12-5|-
TGTGCTAGTGGTTCCGGGAGTAACTATGGCTACACCTTC
CASGSGSNYGYTF
>-|TRBJ1-4|TRBV4-1|-
TGCGCCAGCAGCCAAGGGCAGGGCGGGGGCCCTAATCGCGAAAAACTGTTTTTT
CASSQGQGGGPNREKLFF
>-|TRBJ2-3|TRBV5-6|-
TGTGCCAGCAGCTCCCCGGGATTAGCCACCACAGATACGCAGTATTTT
CASSSPGLATTDTQYF
>-|TRBJ2-4|TRBV4-3|-
TGCGCCAGCAGCCAGACCATTATTGACGGGACCAAAAACATTCAGTACTTC
CASSQTIIDGTKNIQYF
>-|TRBJ2-3|TRBV6-1|-
TGTGCCAGCAGTGAAAGCTCTCCGGATACGCAGTATTTT
CASSESSPDTQYF
>TRBD2|TRBJ2-5|TRBV2|-
TGTGCCAGTCTTAGCGGGGGGGCGGGTGAGACCCAGTACTTC
CASLSGGAGETQYF
>-|TRBJ2-2|TRBV19|-
TGTGCCAGCGGACGGACAGAGAACACCGGGGAGCTGTTTTTT
CASGRTENTGELFF
>TRBD2|TRBJ2-5|TRBV19|-
TGTGCCACTTCGACTAGCAGTAAAGAGACCCAGTACTTC
CATSTSSKETQYF
>TRBD1|TRBJ1-5|TRBV12-3/TRBV12-4|-
TGTGCCAGCAGTGGGACAGGGCATCAGCCCCAGCATTTT
CASSGTGHQPQHF
>-|TRBJ2-4|TRBV6-5|-
TGTGCCAGCACCTTCAGGGGTTCCAGCGTTCAGTACTTC
CASTFRGSSVQYF
>TRBD2|TRBJ2-7|TRBV18|-
TGTGCCAGCTCACCCGGGAGGGACGAGCAGTACTTC
CASSPGRDEQYF
>-|TRBJ1-5|TRBV5-1|-
TGCGCCAGCAGCCCCGAGGGGGAACGGCAGCCCCAGCATTTT
CASSPEGERQPQHF
>TRBD1|TRBJ1-5|TRBV19|-
TGTGCCAGTAGGACGGTGACAGGGGGCATAGGTAGGAGCAATCAGCCCCAGCATTTT
CASRTVTGGIGRSNQPQHF
>TRBD1|TRBJ2-7|TRBV19|-
TGTGCCAGTAGTCGGCTGACAGGGGCCTACGAGCAGTACTTC
CASSRLTGAYEQYF
>TRBD1|TRBJ1-2|TRBV6-5|-
TGTGCCAGCAGCCTAGGACAGGACTATGGCTACACCTTC
CASSLGQDYGYTF
>-|TRBJ2-1|TRBV9|-
TGTGCCAGCAGCCCAGAGGTACAGGTGAGCTACAATGAGCAGTTCTTC
CASSPEVQVSYNEQFF
>-|TRBJ2-3|TRBV9|-
TGTGCCAGCAGCGTAGTCGGGACAGATACGCAGTATTTT
CASSVVGTDTQYF
>-|TRBJ2-4|TRBV7-8|-
TGTGCCAGCAGCTTAGGGGCAGGGGTCCTAGCCAAAAACATTCAGTACTTC
CASSLGAGVLAKNIQYF
>-|TRBJ2-1|TRBV4-2|-
TGTGCCAGCAGCCAATTGACCACTTGGCGGGCCAGCTCCTACAATGAGCAGTTCTTC
CASSQLTTWRASSYNEQFF
>-|TRBJ2-1|TRBV5-6|-
TGTGCCAGCTGGAAGCAGGGGCGCGTTTACAATGAGCAGTTCTTC
CASWKQGRVYNEQFF